The present T cell receptor beta chain was sequenced within a study of blood T cell repertoires in COVID-19. Trimming at V came to 3 bases and at J to 8 bases, leaving 22 bases not matched to a gene. This CDR3 has 20 amino acids. The germline V gene encodes CDR1 KGHDR and CDR2 SFDVKD. Source study methods: By means of reference gene primer amplification, nucleated cell counts were estimated. Profiled with immunoSEQ multiplex PCR; TCRdb holds only in-frame clones, not every one. V and J calls and clone size are copied from that table; D and trimming were computed from the DNA. The sample carries under 90,000 clones, roughly 77% recorded once.

The chain is built from TRBV24-1 and TRBJ2-4; TRBD1 agrees at 9 bases. The TCR was taken from a man aged 50-59 years with active or convalescent COVID-19. Sequencing input: peripheral blood. CDR3 amino acids: CATSDQHGTGYDPSKYIQYF. CDR3 nucleotide sequence: TGTGCCACCAGTGATCAGCACGGGACAGGGTACGATCCTAGCAAGTACATTCAGTACTTC.